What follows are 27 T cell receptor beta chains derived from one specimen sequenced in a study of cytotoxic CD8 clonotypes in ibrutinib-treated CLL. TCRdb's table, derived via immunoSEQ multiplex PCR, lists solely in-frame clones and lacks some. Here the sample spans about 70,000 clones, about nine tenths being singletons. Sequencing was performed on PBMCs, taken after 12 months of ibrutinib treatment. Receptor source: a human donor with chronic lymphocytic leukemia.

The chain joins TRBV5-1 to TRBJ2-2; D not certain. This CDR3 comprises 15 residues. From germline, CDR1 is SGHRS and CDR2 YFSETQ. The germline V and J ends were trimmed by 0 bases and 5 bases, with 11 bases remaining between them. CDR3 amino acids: CASSLDADRTGELFF. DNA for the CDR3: TGCGCCAGCAGCTTGGACGCCGACCGAACCGGGGAGCTGTTTTTT.

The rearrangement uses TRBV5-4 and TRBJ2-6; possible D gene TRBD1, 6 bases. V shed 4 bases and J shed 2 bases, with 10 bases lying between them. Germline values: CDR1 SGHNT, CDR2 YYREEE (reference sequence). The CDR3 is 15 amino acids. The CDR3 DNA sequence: TGTGCCAGCAGCCGAGGGGGTACTGGGGCCAACGTCCTGACTTTC. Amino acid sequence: CASSRGGTGANVLTF.

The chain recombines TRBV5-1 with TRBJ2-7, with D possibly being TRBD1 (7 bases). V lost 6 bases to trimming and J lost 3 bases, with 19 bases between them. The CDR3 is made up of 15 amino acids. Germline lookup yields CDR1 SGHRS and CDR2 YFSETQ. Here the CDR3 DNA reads TGCGCCAGCACTCCAGGGGGGACTGAAAGCTACGAGCAGTACTTC. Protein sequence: CASTPGGTESYEQYF.

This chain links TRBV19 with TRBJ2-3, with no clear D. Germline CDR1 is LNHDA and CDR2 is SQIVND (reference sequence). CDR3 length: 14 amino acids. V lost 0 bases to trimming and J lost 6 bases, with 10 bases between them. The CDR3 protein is CASSIDYRWDTQYF. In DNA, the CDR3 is TGTGCCAGTAGTATAGATTACCGCTGGGATACGCAGTATTTT.

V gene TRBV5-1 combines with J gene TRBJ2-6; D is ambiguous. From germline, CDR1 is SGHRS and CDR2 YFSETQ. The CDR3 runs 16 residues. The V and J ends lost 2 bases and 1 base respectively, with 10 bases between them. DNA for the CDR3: TGCGCCAGCAGCTTAGGGTTTCGGTCTGGGGCCAACGTCCTGACTTTC. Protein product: CASSLGFRSGANVLTF.

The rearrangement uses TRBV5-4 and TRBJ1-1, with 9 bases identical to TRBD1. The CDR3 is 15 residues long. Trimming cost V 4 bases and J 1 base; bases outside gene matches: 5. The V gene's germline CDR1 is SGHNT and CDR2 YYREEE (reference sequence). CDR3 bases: TGTGCCAGCAGCCCCAGGACAGGGGCGAACACTGAAGCTTTCTTT. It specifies CASSPRTGANTEAFF.

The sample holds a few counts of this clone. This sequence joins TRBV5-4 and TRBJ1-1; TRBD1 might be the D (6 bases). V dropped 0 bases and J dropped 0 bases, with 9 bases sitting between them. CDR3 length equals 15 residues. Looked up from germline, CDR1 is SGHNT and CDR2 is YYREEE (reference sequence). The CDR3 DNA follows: TGTGCCAGCAGCTTGGCGGACAGATTGAACACTGAAGCTTTCTTT. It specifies CASSLADRLNTEAFF.

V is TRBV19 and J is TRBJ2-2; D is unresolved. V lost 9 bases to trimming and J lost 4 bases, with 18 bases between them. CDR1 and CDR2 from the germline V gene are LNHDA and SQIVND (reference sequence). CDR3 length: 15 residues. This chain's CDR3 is CASSFGLMGTGELFF. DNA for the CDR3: TGTGCCAGCTCGTTCGGTTTGATGGGCACCGGGGAGCTGTTTTTT.

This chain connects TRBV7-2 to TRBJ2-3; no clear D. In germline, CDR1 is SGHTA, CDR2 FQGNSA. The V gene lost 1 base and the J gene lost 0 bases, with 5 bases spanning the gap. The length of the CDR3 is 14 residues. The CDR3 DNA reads TGTGCCAGCAGCTTAGGGCATAGCACAGATACGCAGTATTTT. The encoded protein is CASSLGHSTDTQYF.

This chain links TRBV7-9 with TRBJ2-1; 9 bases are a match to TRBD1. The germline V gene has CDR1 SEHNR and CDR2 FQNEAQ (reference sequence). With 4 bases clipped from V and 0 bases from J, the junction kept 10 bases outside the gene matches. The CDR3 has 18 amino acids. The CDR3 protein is CASSSTGGTGSSYNEQFF. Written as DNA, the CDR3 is TGTGCCAGCAGCTCCACCGGTGGGACAGGGAGCTCCTACAATGAGCAGTTCTTC.

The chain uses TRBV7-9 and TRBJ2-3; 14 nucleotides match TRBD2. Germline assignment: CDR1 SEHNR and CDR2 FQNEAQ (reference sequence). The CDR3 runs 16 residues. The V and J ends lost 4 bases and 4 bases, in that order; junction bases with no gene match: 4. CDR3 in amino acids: CASSSGLAGGSDTQYF. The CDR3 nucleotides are TGTGCCAGCAGCTCAGGACTAGCGGGAGGATCAGATACGCAGTATTTT.

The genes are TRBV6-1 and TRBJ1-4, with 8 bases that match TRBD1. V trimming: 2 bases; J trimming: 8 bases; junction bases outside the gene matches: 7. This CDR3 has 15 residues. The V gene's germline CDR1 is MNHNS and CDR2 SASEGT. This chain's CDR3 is CASSEFDRGNEKLFF. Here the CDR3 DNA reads TGTGCCAGCAGTGAATTCGACAGGGGAAACGAAAAACTGTTTTTT.

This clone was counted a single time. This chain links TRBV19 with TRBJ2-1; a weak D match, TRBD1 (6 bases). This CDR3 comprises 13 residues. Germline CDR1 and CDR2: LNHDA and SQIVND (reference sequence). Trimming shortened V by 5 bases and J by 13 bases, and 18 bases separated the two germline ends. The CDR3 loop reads CASSSRDIITQFF. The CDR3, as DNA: TGTGCCAGTAGTTCCCGGGACATAATTACCCAGTTCTTC.

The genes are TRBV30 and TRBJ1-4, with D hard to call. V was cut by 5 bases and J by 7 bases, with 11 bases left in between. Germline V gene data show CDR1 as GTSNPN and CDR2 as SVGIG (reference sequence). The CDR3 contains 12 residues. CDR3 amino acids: CAWSPSPEKLFF. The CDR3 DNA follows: TGTGCCTGGTCCCCAAGTCCTGAAAAACTGTTTTTT.

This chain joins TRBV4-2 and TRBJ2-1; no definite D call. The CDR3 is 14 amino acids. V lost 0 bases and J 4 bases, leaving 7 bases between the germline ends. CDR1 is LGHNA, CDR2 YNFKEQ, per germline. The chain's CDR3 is CASSQEARYNEQFF. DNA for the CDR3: TGTGCCAGCAGCCAAGAAGCGAGATACAATGAGCAGTTCTTC.

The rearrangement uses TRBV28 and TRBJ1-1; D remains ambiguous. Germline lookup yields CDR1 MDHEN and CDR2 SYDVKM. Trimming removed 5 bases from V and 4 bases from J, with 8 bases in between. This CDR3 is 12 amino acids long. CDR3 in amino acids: CASSMRVTEAFF. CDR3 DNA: TGTGCCAGCAGTATGCGGGTCACTGAAGCTTTCTTT.

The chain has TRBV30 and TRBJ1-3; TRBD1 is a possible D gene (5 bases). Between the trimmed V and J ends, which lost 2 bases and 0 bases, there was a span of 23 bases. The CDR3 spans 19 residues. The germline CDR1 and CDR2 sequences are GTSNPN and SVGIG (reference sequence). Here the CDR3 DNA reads TGTGCCTGGAGTCCGACGGGGGGAGTTGGAGGCGGCTCTGGAAACACCATATATTTT. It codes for CAWSPTGGVGGGSGNTIYF.

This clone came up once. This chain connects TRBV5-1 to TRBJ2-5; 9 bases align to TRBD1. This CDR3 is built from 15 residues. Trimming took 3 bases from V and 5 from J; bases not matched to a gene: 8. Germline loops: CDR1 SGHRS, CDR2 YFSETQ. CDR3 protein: CASSSGQGSRETQYF. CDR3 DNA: TGCGCCAGCAGCTCGGGACAGGGTTCCAGGGAGACCCAGTACTTC.

This chain's CDR3 is CASSKREGSGNTIYF. CDR3 in DNA: TGTGCCAGCAGCAAGAGGGAGGGCTCTGGAAACACCATATATTTT. The chain joins TRBV21-1 to TRBJ1-3. TRBV21-1 is a recognized pseudogene. The CDR3 sequence is 15 residues long.

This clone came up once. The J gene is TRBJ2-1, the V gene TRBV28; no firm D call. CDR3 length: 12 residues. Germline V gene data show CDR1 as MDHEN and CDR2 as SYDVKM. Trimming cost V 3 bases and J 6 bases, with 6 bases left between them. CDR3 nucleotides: TGTGCCAGCAGTTTTATGGCCAATGAGCAGTTCTTC. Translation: CASSFMANEQFF.

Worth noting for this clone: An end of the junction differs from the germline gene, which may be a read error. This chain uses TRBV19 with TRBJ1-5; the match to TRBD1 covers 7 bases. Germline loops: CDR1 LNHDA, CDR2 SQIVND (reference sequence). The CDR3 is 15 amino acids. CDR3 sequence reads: CASSIGRQGNLPQHF. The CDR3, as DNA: TGTGCCAGTAGTATCGGAAGACAGGGAAATCTGCCCCAGCATTTT.

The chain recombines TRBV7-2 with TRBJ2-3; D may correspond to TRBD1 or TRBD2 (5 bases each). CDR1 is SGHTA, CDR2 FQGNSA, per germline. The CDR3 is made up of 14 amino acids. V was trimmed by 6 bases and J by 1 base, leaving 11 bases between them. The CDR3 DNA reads TGTGCCAGCAGAGAAGTGGGGGGCACAGATACGCAGTATTTT. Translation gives CASREVGGTDTQYF.

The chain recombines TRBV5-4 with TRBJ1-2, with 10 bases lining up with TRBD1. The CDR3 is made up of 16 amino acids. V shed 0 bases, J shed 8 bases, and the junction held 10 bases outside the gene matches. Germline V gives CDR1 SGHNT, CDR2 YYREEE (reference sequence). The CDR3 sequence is CASSLGGTGVLGGYTF. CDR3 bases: TGTGCCAGCAGCTTGGGGGGGACAGGGGTTTTGGGAGGCTACACCTTC.

CDR3 nucleotides: TGTGCCACCAGCAGAGATCTAAGCGGGAGGAAATCCGGAGAGAGCTACAATGAGCAGTTCTTC. As protein: CATSRDLSGRKSGESYNEQFF. The chain combines TRBV15 with TRBJ2-1; 9 bases agree with TRBD2. Trimming cost V 0 bases and J 3 bases; bases outside gene matches: 18. There are 21 residues in the CDR3. Per germline, CDR1 LNHNV and CDR2 YYDKDF (reference sequence).

DNA for the CDR3: TGCGCCAGCAGCCCGACTAGCGGGAGGTCCTACGAGCAGTACTTC. Protein sequence: CASSPTSGRSYEQYF. This chain connects TRBV4-1 to TRBJ2-7; 13 bases map to TRBD2. Germline V gives CDR1 MGHRA, CDR2 YSYEKL. V dropped 4 bases and J dropped 1; count of bases not matched to a gene: 1. The CDR3 runs to 15 residues.

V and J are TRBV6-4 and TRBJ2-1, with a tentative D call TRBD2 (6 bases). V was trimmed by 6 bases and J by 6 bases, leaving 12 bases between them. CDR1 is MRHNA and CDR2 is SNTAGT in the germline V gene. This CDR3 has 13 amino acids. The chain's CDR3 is CASSLAEPNEQFF. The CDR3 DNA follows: TGTGCCAGCAGCTTAGCGGAGCCCAATGAGCAGTTCTTC.

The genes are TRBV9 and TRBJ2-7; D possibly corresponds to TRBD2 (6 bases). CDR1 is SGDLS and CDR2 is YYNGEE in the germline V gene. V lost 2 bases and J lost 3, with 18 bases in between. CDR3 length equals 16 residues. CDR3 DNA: TGTGCCAGCAGCGTCGGGGGAGAATCGATCCACTACGAGCAGTACTTC. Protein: CASSVGGESIHYEQYF. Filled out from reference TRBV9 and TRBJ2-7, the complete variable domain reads DSGVTQTPKHLITATGQRVTLRCSPRSGDLSVYWYQQSLDQGLQFLIQYYNGEERAKGNILERFSAQQFPDLHSELNLSSLELGDSALYFCASSVGGESIHYEQYFGPGTRLTVT.